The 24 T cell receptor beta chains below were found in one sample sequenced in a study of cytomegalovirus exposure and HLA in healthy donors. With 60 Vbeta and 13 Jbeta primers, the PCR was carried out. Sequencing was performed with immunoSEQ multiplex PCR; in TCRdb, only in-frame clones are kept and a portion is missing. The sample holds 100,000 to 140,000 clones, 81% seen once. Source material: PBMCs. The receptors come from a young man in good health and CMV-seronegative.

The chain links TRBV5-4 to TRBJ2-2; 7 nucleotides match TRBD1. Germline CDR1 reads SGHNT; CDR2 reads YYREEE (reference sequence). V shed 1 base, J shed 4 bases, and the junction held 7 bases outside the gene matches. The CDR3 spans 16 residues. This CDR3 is CASSLTTGLTTGELFF. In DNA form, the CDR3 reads TGTGCCAGCAGCTTGACGACAGGGTTAACCACCGGGGAGCTGTTTTTT.

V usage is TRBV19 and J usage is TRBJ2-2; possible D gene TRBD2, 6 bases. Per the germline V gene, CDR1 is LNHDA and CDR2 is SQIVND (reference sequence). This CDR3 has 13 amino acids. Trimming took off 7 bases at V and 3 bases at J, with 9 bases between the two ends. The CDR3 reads CASIGEDTGELFF. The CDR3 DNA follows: TGTGCCAGTATAGGGGAGGACACCGGGGAGCTGTTTTTT.

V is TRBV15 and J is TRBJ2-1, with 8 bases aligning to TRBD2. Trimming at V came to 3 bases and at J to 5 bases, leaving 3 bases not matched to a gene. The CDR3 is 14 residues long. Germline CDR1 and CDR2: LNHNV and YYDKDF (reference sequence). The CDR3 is CATSSRAGDNEQFF. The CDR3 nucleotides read TGTGCCACCAGCAGCCGAGCGGGGGACAATGAGCAGTTCTTC.

CDR3 sequence reads: CASSSLGLAVQYF. The CDR3 DNA follows: TGTGCCAGTAGTTCTCTGGGACTAGCAGTGCAGTACTTC. The chain links TRBV19 to TRBJ2-7, with TRBD2 matching over 9 bases. The germline gives CDR1 LNHDA, CDR2 SQIVND (reference sequence). CDR3 length equals 13 residues. Trimming at V came to 5 bases and at J to 9 bases, leaving 8 bases not matched to a gene.

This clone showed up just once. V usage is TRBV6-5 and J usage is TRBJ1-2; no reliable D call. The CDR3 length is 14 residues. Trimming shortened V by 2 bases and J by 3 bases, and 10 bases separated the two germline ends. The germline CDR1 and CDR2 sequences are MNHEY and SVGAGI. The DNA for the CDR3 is TGTGCCAGCAGTTACCAGGCCTTCCACTATGGCTACACCTTC. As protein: CASSYQAFHYGYTF.

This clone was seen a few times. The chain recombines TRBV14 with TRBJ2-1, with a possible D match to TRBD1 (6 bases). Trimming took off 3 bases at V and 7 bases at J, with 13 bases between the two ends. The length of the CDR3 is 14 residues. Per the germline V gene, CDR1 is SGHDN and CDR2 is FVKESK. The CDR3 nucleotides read TGTGCCAGCAGCCAGGCTACCAGGGGTAATGAGCAGTTCTTC. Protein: CASSQATRGNEQFF.

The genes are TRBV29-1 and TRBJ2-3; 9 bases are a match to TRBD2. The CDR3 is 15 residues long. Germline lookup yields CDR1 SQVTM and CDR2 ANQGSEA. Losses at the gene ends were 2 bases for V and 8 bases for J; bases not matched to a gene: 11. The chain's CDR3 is CSVELSGLARGTQYF. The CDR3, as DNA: TGCAGCGTTGAACTCTCGGGACTAGCAAGGGGTACGCAGTATTTT.

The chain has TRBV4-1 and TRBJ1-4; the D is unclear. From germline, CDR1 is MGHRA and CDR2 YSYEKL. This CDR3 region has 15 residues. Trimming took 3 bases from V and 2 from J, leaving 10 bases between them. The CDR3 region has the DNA TGCGCCAGCAGCCAGGTTGGAGGGACTAATGAAAAACTGTTTTTT. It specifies CASSQVGGTNEKLFF.

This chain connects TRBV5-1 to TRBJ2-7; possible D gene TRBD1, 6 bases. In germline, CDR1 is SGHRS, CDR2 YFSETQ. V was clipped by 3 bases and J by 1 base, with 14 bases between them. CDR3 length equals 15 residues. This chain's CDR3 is CASSSQGYGSYEQYF. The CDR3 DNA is TGCGCCAGCAGCTCACAGGGTTATGGGTCCTACGAGCAGTACTTC.

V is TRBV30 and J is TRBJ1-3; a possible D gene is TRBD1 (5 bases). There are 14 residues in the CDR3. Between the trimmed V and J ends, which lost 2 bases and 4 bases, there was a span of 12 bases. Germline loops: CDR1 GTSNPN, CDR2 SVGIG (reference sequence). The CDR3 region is CAWSIQGGGNTIYF. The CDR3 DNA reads TGTGCCTGGAGTATCCAGGGCGGAGGAAACACCATATATTTT.

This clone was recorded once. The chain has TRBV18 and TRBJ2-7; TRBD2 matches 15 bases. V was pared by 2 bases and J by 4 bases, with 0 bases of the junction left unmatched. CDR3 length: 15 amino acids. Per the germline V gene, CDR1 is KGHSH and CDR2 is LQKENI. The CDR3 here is CASSPGTSGRYEQYF. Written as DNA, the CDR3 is TGTGCCAGCTCACCAGGGACTAGCGGGAGGTACGAGCAGTACTTC.

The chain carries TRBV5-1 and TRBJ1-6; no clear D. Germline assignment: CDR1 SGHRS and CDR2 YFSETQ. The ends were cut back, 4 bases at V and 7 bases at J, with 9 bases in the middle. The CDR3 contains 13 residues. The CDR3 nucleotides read TGCGCCAGCAGCGCCTCACTCAATTCACCCCTCCACTTT. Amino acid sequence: CASSASLNSPLHF. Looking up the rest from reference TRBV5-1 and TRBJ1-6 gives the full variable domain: KAGVTQTPRYLIKTRGQQVTLSCSPISGHRSVSWYQQTPGQGLQFLFEYFSETQRNKGNFPGRFSGRQFSNSRSEMNVSTLELGDSALYLCASSASLNSPLHFGNGTRLTVT.

CDR3 bases: TGTGCCAGTAGCTTGGGAACAGGGGTGGATGCTTTCTTT. Its translation is CASSLGTGVDAFF. V is TRBV19 and J is TRBJ1-1; 7 bases are a match to TRBD1. The length of the CDR3 is 13 residues. Germline-derived CDR1 and CDR2 are LNHDA and SQIVND (reference sequence). The ends lost 6 bases at V and 11 bases at J; junction bases unmatched: 12.

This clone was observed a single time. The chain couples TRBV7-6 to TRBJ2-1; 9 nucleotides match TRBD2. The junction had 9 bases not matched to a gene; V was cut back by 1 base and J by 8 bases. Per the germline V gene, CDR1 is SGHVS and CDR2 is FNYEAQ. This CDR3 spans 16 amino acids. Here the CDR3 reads CASSLVPGLATYEQFF. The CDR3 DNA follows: TGTGCCAGCAGCTTAGTACCGGGACTAGCTACGTATGAGCAGTTCTTC.

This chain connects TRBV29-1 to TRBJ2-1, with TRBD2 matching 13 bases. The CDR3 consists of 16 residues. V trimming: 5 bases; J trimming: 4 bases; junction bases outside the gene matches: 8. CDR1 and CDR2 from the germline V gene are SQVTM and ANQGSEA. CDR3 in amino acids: CSVTTSGGARYNEQFF. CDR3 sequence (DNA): TGCAGCGTTACCACTAGCGGGGGGGCCCGTTACAATGAGCAGTTCTTC.

CDR3 nucleotide sequence: TGTGCCAGCAGCCTCGGGACAGACCGTGAAAAACTGTTTTTT. It yields the protein CASSLGTDREKLFF. This chain joins TRBV13 and TRBJ1-4; 7 positions match TRBD1. The CDR3 extends over 14 amino acids. V lost 5 bases to trimming and J lost 7 bases; unmatched junction nucleotides: 7. Germline V gene data show CDR1 as PRHDT and CDR2 as FYEKMQ (reference sequence).

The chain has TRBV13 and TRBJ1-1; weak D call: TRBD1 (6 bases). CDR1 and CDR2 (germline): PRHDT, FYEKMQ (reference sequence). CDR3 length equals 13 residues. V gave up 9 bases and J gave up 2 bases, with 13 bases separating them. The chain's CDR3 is CASPLGANTEAFF. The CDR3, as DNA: TGTGCCAGTCCCCTGGGGGCTAACACTGAAGCTTTCTTT.

The CDR3 loop is CASSPGQSGYGYTF. DNA for the CDR3: TGTGCCAGCAGCCCGGGACAGTCTGGCTATGGCTACACCTTC. The chain combines TRBV7-9 with TRBJ1-2; TRBD1 matches 7 bases. Per the germline V gene, CDR1 is SEHNR and CDR2 is FQNEAQ (reference sequence). This CDR3 comprises 14 residues. J gave up 4 bases and V 5 bases, and 7 bases lay outside the gene matches.

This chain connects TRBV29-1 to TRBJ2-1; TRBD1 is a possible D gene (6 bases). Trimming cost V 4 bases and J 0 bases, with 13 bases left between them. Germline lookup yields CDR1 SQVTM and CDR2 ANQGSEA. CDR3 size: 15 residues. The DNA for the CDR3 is TGCAGCGTTGCCTACGGACAGTACTCCTACAATGAGCAGTTCTTC. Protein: CSVAYGQYSYNEQFF.

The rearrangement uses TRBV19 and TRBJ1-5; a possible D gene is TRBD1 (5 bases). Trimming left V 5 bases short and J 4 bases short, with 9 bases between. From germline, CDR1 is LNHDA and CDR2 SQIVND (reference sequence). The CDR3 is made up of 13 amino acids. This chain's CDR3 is CASSVQGNQPQHF. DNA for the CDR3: TGTGCCAGTAGTGTCCAGGGAAATCAGCCCCAGCATTTT. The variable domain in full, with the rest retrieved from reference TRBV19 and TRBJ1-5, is DGGITQSPKYLFRKEGQNVTLSCEQNLNHDAMYWYRQDPGQGLRLIYYSQIVNDFQKGDIAEGYSVSREKKESFPLTVTSAQKNPTAFYLCASSVQGNQPQHFGDGTRLSIL.

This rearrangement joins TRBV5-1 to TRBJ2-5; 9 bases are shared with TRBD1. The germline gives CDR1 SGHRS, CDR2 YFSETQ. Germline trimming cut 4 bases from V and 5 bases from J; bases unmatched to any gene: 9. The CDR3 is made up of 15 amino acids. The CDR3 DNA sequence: TGCGCCAGCAGCCCCCGAACAGGGGGCTCGGAGACCCAGTACTTC. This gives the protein CASSPRTGGSETQYF. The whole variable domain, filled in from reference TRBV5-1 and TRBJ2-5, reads KAGVTQTPRYLIKTRGQQVTLSCSPISGHRSVSWYQQTPGQGLQFLFEYFSETQRNKGNFPGRFSGRQFSNSRSEMNVSTLELGDSALYLCASSPRTGGSETQYFGPGTRLLVL.

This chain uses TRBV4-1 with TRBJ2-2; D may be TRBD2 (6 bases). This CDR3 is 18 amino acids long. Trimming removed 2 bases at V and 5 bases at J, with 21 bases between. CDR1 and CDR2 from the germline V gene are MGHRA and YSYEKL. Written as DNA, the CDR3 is TGCGCCAGCAGCCAACCTAGAGGGTCGGGGGTTTTGACCGGGGAGCTGTTTTTT. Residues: CASSQPRGSGVLTGELFF.

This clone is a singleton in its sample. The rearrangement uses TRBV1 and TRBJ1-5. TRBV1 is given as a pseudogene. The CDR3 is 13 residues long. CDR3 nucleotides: TGCACCAGCCCGAGGGAGGGCTATCAGCCCCAGCATTTT. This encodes CTSPREGYQPQHF.

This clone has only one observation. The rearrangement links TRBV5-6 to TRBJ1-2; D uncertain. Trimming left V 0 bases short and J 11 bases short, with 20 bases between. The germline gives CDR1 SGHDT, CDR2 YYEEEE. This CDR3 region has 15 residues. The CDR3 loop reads CASSLEREPLLGYTF. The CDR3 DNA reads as TGTGCCAGCAGCTTGGAGCGGGAGCCTCTATTGGGGTACACCTTC.